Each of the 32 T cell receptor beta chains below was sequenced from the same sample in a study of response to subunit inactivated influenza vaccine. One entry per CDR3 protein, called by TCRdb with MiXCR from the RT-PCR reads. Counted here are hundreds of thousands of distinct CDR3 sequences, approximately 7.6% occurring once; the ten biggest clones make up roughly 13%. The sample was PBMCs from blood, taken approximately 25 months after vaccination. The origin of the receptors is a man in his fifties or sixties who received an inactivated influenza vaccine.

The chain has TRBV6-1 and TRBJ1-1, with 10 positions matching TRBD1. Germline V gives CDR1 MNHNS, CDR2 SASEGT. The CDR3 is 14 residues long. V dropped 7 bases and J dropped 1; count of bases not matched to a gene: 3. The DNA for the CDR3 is TGTGCCAGCATTCGGGACAGGGGGAACACTGAAGCTTTCTTT. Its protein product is CASIRDRGNTEAFF.

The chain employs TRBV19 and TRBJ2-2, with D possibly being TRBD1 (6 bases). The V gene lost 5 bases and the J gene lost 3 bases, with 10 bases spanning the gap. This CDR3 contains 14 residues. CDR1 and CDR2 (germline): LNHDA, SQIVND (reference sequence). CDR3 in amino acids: CASSGTGYTGELFF. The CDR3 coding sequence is TGTGCCAGTAGTGGCACAGGGTACACCGGGGAGCTGTTTTTT. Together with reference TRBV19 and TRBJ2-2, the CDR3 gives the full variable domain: DGGITQSPKYLFRKEGQNVTLSCEQNLNHDAMYWYRQDPGQGLRLIYYSQIVNDFQKGDIAEGYSVSREKKESFPLTVTSAQKNPTAFYLCASSGTGYTGELFFGEGSRLTVL.

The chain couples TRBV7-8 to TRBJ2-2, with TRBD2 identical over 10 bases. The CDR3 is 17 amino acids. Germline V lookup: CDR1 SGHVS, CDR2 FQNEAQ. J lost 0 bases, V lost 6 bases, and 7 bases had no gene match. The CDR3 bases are TGTGCCAGCAGTTATGGGAGCGGGAGGGCGAACACCGGGGAGCTGTTTTTT. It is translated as CASSYGSGRANTGELFF.

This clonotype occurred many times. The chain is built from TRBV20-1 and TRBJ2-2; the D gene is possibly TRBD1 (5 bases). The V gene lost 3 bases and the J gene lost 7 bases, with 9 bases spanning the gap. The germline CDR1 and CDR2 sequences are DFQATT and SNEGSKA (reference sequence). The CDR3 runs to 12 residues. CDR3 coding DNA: TGCAGTGCTAGGCAGGGCAACGGGGAGCTGTTTTTT. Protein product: CSARQGNGELFF.

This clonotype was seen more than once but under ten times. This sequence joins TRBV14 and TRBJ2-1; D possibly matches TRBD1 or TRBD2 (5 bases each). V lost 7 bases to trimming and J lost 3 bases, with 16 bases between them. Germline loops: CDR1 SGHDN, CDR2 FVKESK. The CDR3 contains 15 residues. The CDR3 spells CASTLGTKLYNEQFF. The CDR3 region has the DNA TGTGCCAGCACCCTTGGGACGAAACTCTACAATGAGCAGTTCTTC.

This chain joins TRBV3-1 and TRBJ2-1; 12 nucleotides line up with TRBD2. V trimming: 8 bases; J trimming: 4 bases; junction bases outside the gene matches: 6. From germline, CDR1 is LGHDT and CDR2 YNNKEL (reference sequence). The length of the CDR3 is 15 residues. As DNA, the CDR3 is TGTGCCAGCGCCCCAACTAGCGGGGGGTACAATGAGCAGTTCTTC. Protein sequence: CASAPTSGGYNEQFF.

The CDR3: CSAIPLAEQETQYF. The CDR3 bases are TGCAGTGCTATCCCTCTAGCGGAGCAAGAGACCCAGTACTTC. The chain carries TRBV20-1 and TRBJ2-5; TRBD2 matches at 7 bases. The ends lost 4 bases at V and 2 bases at J; junction bases unmatched: 7. The CDR3 loop spans 14 amino acids. Germline V gives CDR1 DFQATT, CDR2 SNEGSKA (reference sequence).

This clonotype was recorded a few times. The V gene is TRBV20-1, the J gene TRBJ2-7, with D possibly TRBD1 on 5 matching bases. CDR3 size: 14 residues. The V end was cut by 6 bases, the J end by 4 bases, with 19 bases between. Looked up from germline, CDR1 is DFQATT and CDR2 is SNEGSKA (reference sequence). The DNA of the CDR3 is TGCAGTGCCGCAACCCACGACAGTCGTTACGAGCAGTACTTC. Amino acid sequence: CSAATHDSRYEQYF.

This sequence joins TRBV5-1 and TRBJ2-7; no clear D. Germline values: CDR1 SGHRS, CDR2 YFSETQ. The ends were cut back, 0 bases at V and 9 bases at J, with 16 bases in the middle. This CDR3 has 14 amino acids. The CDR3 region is CASSLATNLRRQYF. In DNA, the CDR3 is TGCGCCAGCAGCTTGGCCACAAATTTAAGAAGGCAGTACTTC.

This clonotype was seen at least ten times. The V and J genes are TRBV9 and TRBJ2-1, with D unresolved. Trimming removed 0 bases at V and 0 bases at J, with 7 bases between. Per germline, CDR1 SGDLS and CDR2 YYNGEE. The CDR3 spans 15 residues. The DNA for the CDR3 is TGTGCCAGCAGCGTAGTACAGAGCTCCTACAATGAGCAGTTCTTC. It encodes CASSVVQSSYNEQFF.

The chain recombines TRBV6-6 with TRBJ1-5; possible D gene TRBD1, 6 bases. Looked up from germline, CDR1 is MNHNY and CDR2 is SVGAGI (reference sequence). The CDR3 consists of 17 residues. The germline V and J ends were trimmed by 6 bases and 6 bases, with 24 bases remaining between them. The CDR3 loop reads CASRTSGHLRGGQPQHF. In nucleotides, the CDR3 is TGTGCCAGCAGGACATCGGGACACCTCAGAGGGGGTCAGCCCCAGCATTTT.

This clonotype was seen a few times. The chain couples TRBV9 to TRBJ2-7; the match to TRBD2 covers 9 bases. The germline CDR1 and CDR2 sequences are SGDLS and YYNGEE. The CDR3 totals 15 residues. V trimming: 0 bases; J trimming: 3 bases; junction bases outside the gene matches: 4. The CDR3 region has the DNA TGTGCCAGCAGCGTAGGGCTAGCGGGAATCTACGAGCAGTACTTC. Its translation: CASSVGLAGIYEQYF. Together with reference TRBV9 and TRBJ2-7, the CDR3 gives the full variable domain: DSGVTQTPKHLITATGQRVTLRCSPRSGDLSVYWYQQSLDQGLQFLIQYYNGEERAKGNILERFSAQQFPDLHSELNLSSLELGDSALYFCASSVGLAGIYEQYFGPGTRLTVT.

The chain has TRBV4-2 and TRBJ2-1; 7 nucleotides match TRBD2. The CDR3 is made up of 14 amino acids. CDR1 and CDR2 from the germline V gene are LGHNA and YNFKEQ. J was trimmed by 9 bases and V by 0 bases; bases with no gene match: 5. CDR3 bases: TGTGCCAGCAGCCAAGATCGGGGGGTTAGTGAGCAGTTCTTC. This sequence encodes CASSQDRGVSEQFF.

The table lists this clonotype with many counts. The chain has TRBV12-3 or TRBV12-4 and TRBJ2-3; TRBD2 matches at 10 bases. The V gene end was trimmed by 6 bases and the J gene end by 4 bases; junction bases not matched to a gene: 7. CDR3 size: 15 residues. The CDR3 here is CASRKSGGASDTQYF. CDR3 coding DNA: TGTGCCAGCAGAAAAAGCGGGGGGGCGTCAGATACGCAGTATTTT.

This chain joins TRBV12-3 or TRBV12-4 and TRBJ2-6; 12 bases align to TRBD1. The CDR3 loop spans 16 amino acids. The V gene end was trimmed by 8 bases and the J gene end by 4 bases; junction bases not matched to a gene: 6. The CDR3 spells CASEGQGARGANVLTF. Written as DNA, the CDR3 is TGTGCCAGCGAGGGACAGGGGGCTAGGGGGGCCAACGTCCTGACTTTC.

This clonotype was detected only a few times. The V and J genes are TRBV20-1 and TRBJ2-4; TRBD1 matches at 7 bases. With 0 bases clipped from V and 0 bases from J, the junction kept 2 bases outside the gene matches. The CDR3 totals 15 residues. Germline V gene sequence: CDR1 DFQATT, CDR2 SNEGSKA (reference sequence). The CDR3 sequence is CSAREQGLAKNIQYF. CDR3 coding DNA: TGCAGTGCTAGAGAACAGGGGTTAGCCAAAAACATTCAGTACTTC.

DNA for the CDR3: TGCAGTGCTAGAGGTTCGGAGAGGAACACCGGGGAGCTGTTTTTT. It is translated as CSARGSERNTGELFF. This chain links TRBV20-1 with TRBJ2-2; D unclear. The CDR3 length is 15 residues. Germline-derived CDR1 and CDR2 are DFQATT and SNEGSKA (reference sequence). Trimming shortened V by 1 base and J by 1 base, and 10 bases separated the two germline ends.

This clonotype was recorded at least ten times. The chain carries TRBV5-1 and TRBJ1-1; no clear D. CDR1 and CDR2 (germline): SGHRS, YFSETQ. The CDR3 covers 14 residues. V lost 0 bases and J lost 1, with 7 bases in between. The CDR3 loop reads CASSLAGRNTEAFF. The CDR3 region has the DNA TGCGCCAGCAGCTTGGCCGGTAGGAACACTGAAGCTTTCTTT.

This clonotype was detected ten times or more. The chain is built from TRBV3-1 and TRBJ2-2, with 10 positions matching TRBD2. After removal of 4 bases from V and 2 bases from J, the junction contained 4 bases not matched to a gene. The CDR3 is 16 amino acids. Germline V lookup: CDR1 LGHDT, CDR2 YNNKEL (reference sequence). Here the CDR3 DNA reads TGTGCCAGCAGCCTAGGACTAGCGGTTAACACCGGGGAGCTGTTTTTT. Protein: CASSLGLAVNTGELFF.

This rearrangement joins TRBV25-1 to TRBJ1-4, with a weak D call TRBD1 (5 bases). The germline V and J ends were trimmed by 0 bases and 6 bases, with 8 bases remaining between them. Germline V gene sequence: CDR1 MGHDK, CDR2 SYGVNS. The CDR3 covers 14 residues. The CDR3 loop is CASSEYRVDEKLFF. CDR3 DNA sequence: TGTGCCAGCAGTGAATACAGGGTGGATGAAAAACTGTTTTTT.

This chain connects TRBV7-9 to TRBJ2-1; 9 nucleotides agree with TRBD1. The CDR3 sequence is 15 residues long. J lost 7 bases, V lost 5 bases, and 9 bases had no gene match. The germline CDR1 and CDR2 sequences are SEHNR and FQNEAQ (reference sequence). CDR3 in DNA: TGTGCCAGCAGCCCGACCGGGACAGGGAGAAATGAGCAGTTCTTC. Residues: CASSPTGTGRNEQFF.

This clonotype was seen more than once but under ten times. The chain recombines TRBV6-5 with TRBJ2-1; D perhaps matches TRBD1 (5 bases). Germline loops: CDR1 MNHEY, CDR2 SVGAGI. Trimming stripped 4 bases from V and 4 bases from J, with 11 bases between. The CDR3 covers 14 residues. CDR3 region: CASSFVQGYNEQFF. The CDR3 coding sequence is TGTGCCAGCAGTTTCGTCCAGGGTTACAATGAGCAGTTCTTC.

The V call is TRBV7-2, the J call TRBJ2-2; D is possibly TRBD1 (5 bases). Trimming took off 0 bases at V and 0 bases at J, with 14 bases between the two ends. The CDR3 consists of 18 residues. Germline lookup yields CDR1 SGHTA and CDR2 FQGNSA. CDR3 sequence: CASSLAPVRATNTGELFF. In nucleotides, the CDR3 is TGTGCCAGCAGCTTAGCGCCTGTCAGGGCTACGAACACCGGGGAGCTGTTTTTT.

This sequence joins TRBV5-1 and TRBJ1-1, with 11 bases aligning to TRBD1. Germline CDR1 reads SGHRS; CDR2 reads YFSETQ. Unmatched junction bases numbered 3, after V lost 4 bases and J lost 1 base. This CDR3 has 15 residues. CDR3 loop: CASSIGQGANTEAFF. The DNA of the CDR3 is TGCGCCAGCAGCATAGGACAGGGGGCGAACACTGAAGCTTTCTTT. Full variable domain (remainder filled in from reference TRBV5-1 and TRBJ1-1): KAGVTQTPRYLIKTRGQQVTLSCSPISGHRSVSWYQQTPGQGLQFLFEYFSETQRNKGNFPGRFSGRQFSNSRSEMNVSTLELGDSALYLCASSIGQGANTEAFFGQGTRLTVV.

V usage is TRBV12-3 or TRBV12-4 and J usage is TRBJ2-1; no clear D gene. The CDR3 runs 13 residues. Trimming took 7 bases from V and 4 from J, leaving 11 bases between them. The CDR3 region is CASTPGPYNEQFF. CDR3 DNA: TGTGCCAGCACCCCGGGCCCTTACAATGAGCAGTTCTTC.

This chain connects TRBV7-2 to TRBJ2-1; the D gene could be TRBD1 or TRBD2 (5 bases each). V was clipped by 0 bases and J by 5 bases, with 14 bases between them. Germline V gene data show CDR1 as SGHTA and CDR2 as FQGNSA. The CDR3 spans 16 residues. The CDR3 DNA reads TGTGCCAGCAGCTTAGCCGGGACCGGTGGCCACAATGAGCAGTTCTTC. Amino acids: CASSLAGTGGHNEQFF.

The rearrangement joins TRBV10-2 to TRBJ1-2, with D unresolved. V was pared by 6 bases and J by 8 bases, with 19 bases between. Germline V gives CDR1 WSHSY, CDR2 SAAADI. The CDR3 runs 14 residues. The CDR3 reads CASSSEMGVSGYTF. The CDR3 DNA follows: TGCGCCAGCAGCAGTGAAATGGGCGTGAGCGGCTACACCTTC.

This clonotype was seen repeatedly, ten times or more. The CDR3 DNA reads as TGTGCCATCAGTACAGGGGGTGACGAGCAGTACTTC. Translating it yields CAISTGGDEQYF. This sequence joins TRBV10-3 and TRBJ2-7; 8 bases are shared with TRBD1. CDR3 size: 12 residues. J was trimmed by 5 bases and V by 5 bases; bases with no gene match: 2. Per germline, CDR1 ENHRY and CDR2 SYGVKD.

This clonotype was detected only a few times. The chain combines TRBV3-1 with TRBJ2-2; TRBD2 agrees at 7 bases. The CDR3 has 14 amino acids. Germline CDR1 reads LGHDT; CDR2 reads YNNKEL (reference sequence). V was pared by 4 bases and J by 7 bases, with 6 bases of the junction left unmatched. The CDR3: CASSPQREHGELFF. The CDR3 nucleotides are TGTGCCAGCAGCCCCCAGCGGGAACACGGGGAGCTGTTTTTT. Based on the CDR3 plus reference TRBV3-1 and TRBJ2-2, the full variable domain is DTAVSQTPKYLVTQMGNDKSIKCEQNLGHDTMYWYKQDSKKFLKIMFSYNNKELIINETVPNRFSPKSPDKAHLNLHINSLELGDSAVYFCASSPQREHGELFFGEGSRLTVL.

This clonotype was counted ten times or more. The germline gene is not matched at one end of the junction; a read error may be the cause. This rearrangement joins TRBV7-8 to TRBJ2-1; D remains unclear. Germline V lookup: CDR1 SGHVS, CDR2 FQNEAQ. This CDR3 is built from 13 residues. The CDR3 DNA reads TGTGCCAGCAGTTTAGGGTCCCACAATGAGCAGTTCTTC. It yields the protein CASSLGSHNEQFF.

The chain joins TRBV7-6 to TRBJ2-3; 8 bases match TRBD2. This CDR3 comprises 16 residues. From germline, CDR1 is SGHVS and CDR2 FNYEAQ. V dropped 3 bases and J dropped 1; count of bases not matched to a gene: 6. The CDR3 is CASSFYGGAGTDTQYF. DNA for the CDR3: TGTGCCAGCAGCTTTTACGGGGGGGCCGGCACAGATACGCAGTATTTT.

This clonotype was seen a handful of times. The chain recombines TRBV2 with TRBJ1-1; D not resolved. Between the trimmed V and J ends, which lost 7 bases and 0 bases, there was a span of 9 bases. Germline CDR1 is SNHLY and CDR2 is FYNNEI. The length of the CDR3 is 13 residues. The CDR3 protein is CASTVGMNTEAFF. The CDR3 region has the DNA TGTGCCAGCACTGTCGGAATGAACACTGAAGCTTTCTTT.